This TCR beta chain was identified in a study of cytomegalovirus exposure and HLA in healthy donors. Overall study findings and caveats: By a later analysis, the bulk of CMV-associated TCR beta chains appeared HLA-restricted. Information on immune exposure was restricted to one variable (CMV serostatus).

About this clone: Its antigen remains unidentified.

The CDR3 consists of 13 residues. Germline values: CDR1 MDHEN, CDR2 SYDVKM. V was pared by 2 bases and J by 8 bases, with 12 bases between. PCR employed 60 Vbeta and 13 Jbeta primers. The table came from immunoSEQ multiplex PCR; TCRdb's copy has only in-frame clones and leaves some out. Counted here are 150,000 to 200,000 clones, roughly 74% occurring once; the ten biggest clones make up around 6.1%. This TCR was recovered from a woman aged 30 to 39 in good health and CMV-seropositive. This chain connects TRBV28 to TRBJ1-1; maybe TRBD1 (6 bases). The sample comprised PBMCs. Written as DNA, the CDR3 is TGTGCCAGCAGTTTAATTGGGACAAGAGAAGCTTTCTTT. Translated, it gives CASSLIGTREAFF.